This T cell receptor beta chain was retrieved from a study of shared clonotypes between healthy human individuals (dated by TCRdb to the early 2020s). Study-wide context: Three men and a couple of women, aged 18 to 49 years, made up the cohort. For each donor, CD4 naive and CD4 memory were each run on three plates, CD8 naive on two plates, and CD8 memory on one plate. Blood TCR repertoires of a handful of healthy adults were deeply sequenced to estimate repertoire size and the extent of clonotype sharing between individuals. To increase sequencing depth and limit assay-specific biases, different laboratories used diverse techniques to prepare libraries and sequence TCR repertoires. Leukapheresis yielded between about 0.94 and 10 billion PBMCs per donor.

Measured from the cysteine to the phenylalanine, the CDR3 is 14 residues long. CDR3 DNA only is kept here, 42 bases in frame from base 1. V loses 5 bases of germline sequence and J loses 1 base, and the interval between the two ends is 12 bases. CDR1 SGHNT and CDR2 YYREEE were looked up in the germline V gene (reference sequence). Of note for this clone: Its binding antigen is unknown. The sample holds no much larger clone one base away, and base qualities are not on file.

Using the deep immunoSEQ assay, multiplex PCR amplified TCR CDR3 regions from genomic DNA. Extracted genomic DNA from each cell subset was distributed evenly across all wells of several immunoSEQ 96-well plates, and each plate was treated as a replicate. Each replicate PCR for sorted subsets received about 0.2 ug genomic DNA, equal to about 30,000 T cell genomes. The purified libraries were quantified using a Qubit 3.0 fluorometer, sized with a Bioanalyzer 2100, and then quantified again using the KAPA Library Quantification kit. Every immunoSEQ 96-well plate was sequenced on a dedicated single-read 150-cycle Illumina NextSeq 550 flow cell. The authors' pipeline ran thus. Because the immunoSEQ output held only junctional sequences and lacked quality scores, the filtering could not match the filtering applied to full-length reads. Sequences were annotated with PyIR, a Python wrapper for IgBLAST v1.9, and V/J genes and CDR3 were assigned using IMGT germline references. Any read was removed if the V/J assignment was weak (E-value above 1e-6), the CDR3 was missing, or the read contained stop codons, out-of-frame junctions, or ambiguous translated residues. A V3J clonotype was defined by an identical inferred V gene, J gene, and CDR3 amino acid sequence. To compute the percentage overlap between repertoires, the number of shared unique clonotypes was divided by the size of the smaller repertoire. Repertoire richness was assessed with RTK rarefaction, the Chao1 estimator, and Recon v2.1 estimates of unobserved clonotypes. For all TCRbeta clonotypes obtained by the gDNA method from a handful of donors, generation probabilities were computed with OLGA. The table was pulled from immuneACCESS by TCRdb, which kept in-frame rearrangements only. Such tables lose some clones; where checked, under half of the loss comes from unresolved V genes, and the rest has no known cause. V and J calls and clone size are copied from that table; D and trimming were computed from the DNA. This sample has over 2 million clones in its table, and about 94% of those were observed once. Roughly 1% of the sample is held by the ten biggest clonotypes.

CD8 naive samples were obtained by positive selection for CCR7 among CD45RO-negative cells, yielding a CD45RA+CCR7+ population from which TemRA cells were excluded. Healthy HIV-negative adults with no recently reported acute infections or vaccinations were included as donors. All donors were Caucasian adults living in Nashville, Tennessee, USA. Blood was collected by leukapheresis, and PBMCs were isolated by Ficoll-Histopaque density gradient centrifugation and then cryopreserved in liquid nitrogen vapor phase. Purity and quantity of every magnetically sorted T cell population were checked by analytical flow cytometry. Each sorted fraction had its genomic DNA isolated and then quantified by UV absorbance on a Nanodrop 2000c. Study-wide findings and limitations: Estimated clonotype richness was generally larger for naive than for memory subsets. Sampling was restricted to blood, and TCR repertoires in tissue are likely to differ from TCR repertoires in blood. About 4.5% of naive CD4, roughly 3.6% of naive CD8, 2.3% of memory CD4, and roughly 0.4% of memory CD8 clonotypes were shared across a handful of donors. Even with the large sequencing depth, rarefaction of the sorted-subset datasets indicated that sequencing was incomplete. Higher generation probabilities were observed for clonotypes shared by all four sorted-subset donors than for non-shared clonotypes. Pairwise subsampling indicated that sequencing depth was expected to affect the degree of clonotype sharing among donors. The genetic and exposure-history diversity represented was limited by the small number of donors.

The receptor was derived from a man younger than 35 in good health. Material: naive CD8+ T cells sorted from blood. Reading the label with the study, this specimen's cell subset or site is: CD45RA+CCR7+. The chain employs TRBV5-4 and TRBJ1-1; no confident D gene assignment can be made. The DNA reads as follows: TGTGCCAGCAGGTATGGACCGGAGAACACTGAAGCTTTCTTT. Its protein product is CASRYGPENTEAFF.